The rows below give T cell receptor beta chains drawn from one sample of a study of CD8 T cells in ankylosing spondylitis. TCRdb re-analysed the 5' RACE reads in MiXCR, keeping a single row per CDR3 protein. Among about 310,000 distinct CDR3 sequences listed, less than 25% were seen once. Sample: blood, either unsorted or a sorted T cell fraction (not recorded which). The receptors here all came from a female donor with ankylosing spondylitis or in good health (not recorded which). CDR3s include the opening cysteine and the closing phenylalanine or tryptophan. A D gene is named only where the DNA matches it firmly. Only some rows state a clone size, as once, few, many or a class for expanded clones.

length: 14
V: TRBV12-3/TRBV12-4
size: once
J: TRBJ2-3
D: -
CDR3: CASSLLSNTDTQYF
DNA: TGTGCCAGCAGTTTACTATCCAACACAGATACGCAGTATTTT

length: 13
V: TRBV2
size: few
J: TRBJ2-7
D: -
CDR3: CASSPNAAYEQYF
DNA: TGTGCCAGCAGTCCTAACGCGGCCTACGAGCAGTACTTC

length: 15
V: TRBV12-3/TRBV12-4
size: -
J: TRBJ2-3
D: -
CDR3: CASSLFRYEKDTQYF
DNA: TGTGCCAGCAGTTTGTTTCGATATGAGAAAGATACGCAGTATTTT

length: 15
V: TRBV5-6
size: few
J: TRBJ2-5
D: TRBD1
CDR3: CASSVGQGVYETQYF
DNA: TGTGCCAGCAGCGTAGGACAGGGCGTGTATGAGACCCAGTACTTC

length: 18
V: TRBV11-2
size: -
J: TRBJ2-5
D: TRBD2
CDR3: CASSSRPTSGRAPGTQYF
DNA: TGTGCCAGCAGCTCTCGACCCACTAGCGGGAGGGCCCCGGGGACCCAGTACTTC

length: 16
V: TRBV18
size: -
J: TRBJ2-7
D: TRBD2
CDR3: CASSPLTSGSSYEQYF
DNA: TGTGCCAGCTCACCCTTGACTAGCGGGAGTTCCTACGAGCAGTACTTC

length: 15
V: TRBV9
size: few
J: TRBJ1-6
D: TRBD1
CDR3: CASSADRGWDSPLHF
DNA: TGTGCCAGCAGCGCCGACAGGGGTTGGGATTCACCCCTCCACTTT

length: 15
V: TRBV12-3/TRBV12-4
size: few
J: TRBJ2-2
D: -
CDR3: CASSLAGAFPGELFF
DNA: TGTGCCAGCAGTTTGGCAGGGGCCTTTCCCGGGGAGCTGTTTTTT

length: 14
V: TRBV9
size: -
J: TRBJ2-6
D: -
CDR3: CASSPYSGANVLTF
DNA: TGTGCCAGCAGCCCATACTCTGGGGCCAACGTCCTGACTTTC

length: 14
V: TRBV12-3/TRBV12-4
size: -
J: TRBJ1-1
D: -
CDR3: CASTLDRRYTEAFF
DNA: TGTGCCAGCACCTTAGACAGGCGGTACACTGAAGCTTTCTTT

length: 13
V: TRBV7-2
size: few
J: TRBJ2-5
D: -
CDR3: CASSTSEQETQYF
DNA: TGTGCCAGCAGCACATCGGAGCAAGAGACCCAGTACTTC

length: 14
V: TRBV11-2
size: few
J: TRBJ2-7
D: TRBD1
CDR3: CASRSPRQGREQYF
DNA: TGTGCCAGCAGATCCCCGAGACAGGGGAGGGAGCAGTACTTC

length: 15
V: TRBV13
size: few
J: TRBJ2-4
D: TRBD1
CDR3: CASSRPGQGKNIQYF
DNA: TGTGCCAGCAGCCGCCCCGGACAGGGGAAAAACATTCAGTACTTC

length: 15
V: TRBV6-6
size: -
J: TRBJ2-1
D: TRBD2
CDR3: CASSISGGPNNEQFF
DNA: TGTGCCAGCAGCATTAGCGGGGGACCAAACAATGAGCAGTTCTTC

length: 14
V: TRBV12-3/TRBV12-4
size: few
J: TRBJ2-7
D: TRBD1
CDR3: CASSGQDGTYEQYF
DNA: TGTGCCAGCAGTGGACAGGATGGGACCTACGAGCAGTACTTC

length: 15
V: TRBV20-1
size: -
J: TRBJ2-1
D: TRBD2
CDR3: CSAYRLRETYNEQFF
DNA: TGCAGTGCTTACCGCTTGCGGGAGACATACAATGAGCAGTTCTTC

length: 18
V: TRBV24-1
size: -
J: TRBJ2-1
D: TRBD2
CDR3: CATGTSGTQLSSYNEQFF
DNA: TGTGCCACCGGGACTAGCGGGACCCAACTAAGCTCCTACAATGAGCAGTTCTTC

length: 16
V: TRBV24-1
size: few
J: TRBJ2-1
D: -
CDR3: CATSADLRTSYNEQFF
DNA: TGTGCCACCAGTGCAGACTTGCGGACCTCCTACAATGAGCAGTTCTTC

length: 18
V: TRBV23-1
size: few
J: TRBJ2-1
D: TRBD2
CDR3: CASSPPRLAGGPDNEQFF
DNA: TGCGCCAGCAGTCCCCCCAGGCTAGCGGGAGGGCCAGACAATGAGCAGTTCTTC

length: 15
V: TRBV3-1
size: -
J: TRBJ2-1
D: -
CDR3: CASSQEHVAHREQFF
DNA: TGTGCCAGCAGCCAAGAACACGTCGCCCACCGTGAGCAGTTCTTC

length: 12
V: TRBV18
size: -
J: TRBJ2-1
D: -
CDR3: CASSSGVNEQFF
DNA: TGTGCCAGCTCGTCGGGAGTTAATGAGCAGTTCTTC

length: 16
V: TRBV5-6
size: -
J: TRBJ2-2
D: -
CDR3: CASSPIRDQLPGELFF
DNA: TGTGCCAGCAGCCCAATCCGGGACCAACTCCCAGGGGAGCTGTTTTTT

length: 15
V: TRBV7-2
size: -
J: TRBJ2-1
D: -
CDR3: CASSPSTSSNNEQFF
DNA: TGTGCCAGCAGCCCTAGCACGTCTAGCAATAATGAGCAGTTCTTC

length: 17
V: TRBV4-2
size: -
J: TRBJ2-3
D: TRBD2
CDR3: CASSQEVAGVSTDTQYF
DNA: TGTGCCAGCAGCCAAGAAGTAGCGGGAGTCAGCACAGATACGCAGTATTTT

length: 12
V: TRBV2
size: few
J: TRBJ2-5
D: -
CDR3: CASSVGVGTQYF
DNA: TGTGCCAGCAGTGTCGGTGTTGGGACCCAGTACTTC

length: 13
V: TRBV28
size: many
J: TRBJ1-1
D: -
CDR3: CASLKTRNTEAFF
DNA: TGTGCCAGCCTAAAGACGAGAAACACTGAAGCTTTCTTT

length: 12
V: TRBV3-1
size: many
J: TRBJ1-5
D: -
CDR3: CASSQYGQPQHF
DNA: TGTGCCAGCAGCCAGTATGGTCAGCCCCAGCATTTT

length: 11
V: TRBV6-6
size: many
J: TRBJ2-1
D: -
CDR3: CASSSSGEQFF
DNA: TGTGCCAGCAGTTCGAGTGGGGAGCAGTTCTTC

length: 13
V: TRBV20-1
size: -
J: TRBJ2-7
D: TRBD2
CDR3: CSAPTSGSYEQYF
DNA: TGCAGTGCCCCGACTAGCGGGAGCTACGAGCAGTACTTC

length: 18
V: TRBV18
size: few
J: TRBJ1-4
D: TRBD1
CDR3: CASSPLPFSGTGVEKLFF
DNA: TGTGCCAGCTCACCATTACCCTTTTCTGGGACAGGGGTTGAAAAACTGTTTTTT

length: 15
V: TRBV7-9
size: -
J: TRBJ2-5
D: TRBD1
CDR3: CASSLMGQNQETQYF
DNA: TGTGCCAGCAGCTTAATGGGACAGAACCAAGAGACCCAGTACTTC

length: 16
V: TRBV5-1
size: -
J: TRBJ2-6
D: TRBD1
CDR3: CASSRDSQQGANVLTF
DNA: TGCGCCAGCAGTCGGGACAGCCAACAGGGGGCCAACGTCCTGACTTTC

length: 12
V: TRBV12-3/TRBV12-4
size: -
J: TRBJ2-1
D: -
CDR3: CASGLRHDEQFF
DNA: TGTGCCAGCGGCCTTAGGCACGATGAGCAGTTCTTC